Below are 24 T cell receptor beta chains sequenced from a single sample in a study of T cell responses to AZD1222 COVID-19 vaccine. Data came from immunoSEQ multiplex PCR; TCRdb stores just in-frame clones and leaves some out. Of about 150,000 clones listed, about 87% are singletons. Specimen: peripheral blood, collected on day 0 of AZD1222 vaccination. These receptors came from an adult in good health.

This chain uses TRBV7-8 with TRBJ1-1; TRBD1 might be the D (6 bases). The CDR3 has 16 residues. V was shortened by 2 bases and J by 0 bases, with 13 bases between the two germline ends. The germline CDR1 and CDR2 sequences are SGHVS and FQNEAQ. The chain's CDR3 is CASSLFGGRLNTEAFF. CDR3 bases: TGTGCCAGCAGCTTATTCGGGGGCAGATTGAACACTGAAGCTTTCTTT.

The CDR3 sequence is CASSSGGQSYEQYF. The DNA for the CDR3 is TGTGCCAGCAGCAGTGGGGGACAGTCATACGAGCAGTACTTC. This chain connects TRBV28 to TRBJ2-7, with 7 bases lining up with TRBD1. Germline V gives CDR1 MDHEN, CDR2 SYDVKM. The CDR3 contains 14 residues. V gave up 6 bases and J gave up 4 bases; unmatched junction bases: 9.

The rearrangement links TRBV19 to TRBJ2-2; no definite D call. The germline V gene has CDR1 LNHDA and CDR2 SQIVND (reference sequence). The CDR3 is made up of 13 amino acids. V gave up 10 bases and J gave up 7 bases, with 16 bases separating them. CDR3 sequence: CATGPKLGGELFF. CDR3 DNA sequence: TGTGCCACCGGACCTAAGCTTGGCGGGGAGCTGTTTTTT.

The V gene is TRBV9, the J gene TRBJ2-7; 10 positions agree with TRBD1. The CDR3 consists of 14 residues. The V segment lost 4 bases and the J segment 3 bases; nucleotides outside the gene matches: 4. Germline CDR1 SGDLS, CDR2 YYNGEE. CDR3 region: CASSSRTGGYEQYF. The CDR3 bases are TGTGCCAGCAGCTCTCGGACAGGGGGCTACGAGCAGTACTTC. The complete variable domain, with remaining parts taken from reference TRBV9 and TRBJ2-7, reads DSGVTQTPKHLITATGQRVTLRCSPRSGDLSVYWYQQSLDQGLQFLIQYYNGEERAKGNILERFSAQQFPDLHSELNLSSLELGDSALYFCASSSRTGGYEQYFGPGTRLTVT.

The chain links TRBV3-1 (or the pseudogene TRBV3-2) to TRBJ1-2; TRBD1 aligns across 9 bases. Germline values: CDR1 LGHDT, CDR2 YNNKEL (reference sequence). V dropped 5 bases and J dropped 7; count of bases not matched to a gene: 5. This CDR3 has 13 residues. CDR3 sequence: CASSSRQGGGYTF. CDR3 DNA sequence: TGTGCCAGCAGCTCCCGACAGGGGGGTGGCTACACCTTC.

This chain uses TRBV2 with TRBJ1-5; 7 bases match TRBD1. CDR1 SNHLY and CDR2 FYNNEI come from the germline V gene. The V gene end was trimmed by 4 bases and the J gene end by 0 bases; junction bases not matched to a gene: 3. The CDR3 is 15 residues long. CDR3 in amino acids: CASSGQGYSNQPQHF. CDR3 coding DNA: TGTGCCAGCAGTGGACAGGGATATAGCAATCAGCCCCAGCATTTT.

The V gene is TRBV5-4, the J gene TRBJ1-5; the D gene is possibly TRBD1 (5 bases). V was shortened by 2 bases and J by 9 bases, with 9 bases between the two germline ends. Germline CDR1 is SGHNT and CDR2 is YYREEE (reference sequence). The length of the CDR3 is 12 residues. In DNA, the CDR3 is TGTGCCAGCAGCTTCACGGGGGGGCCCCAGCATTTT. It translates to CASSFTGGPQHF.

This clone has just one count. The gene calls are TRBV19 and TRBJ1-2; D possibly corresponds to TRBD1 (5 bases). V was cut by 7 bases and J by 8 bases, with 20 bases left in between. CDR3 length equals 14 residues. Germline loops: CDR1 LNHDA, CDR2 SQIVND (reference sequence). In nucleotides, the CDR3 is TGTGCCAGTACCGCTCCCCAAGGGGCGCGGGGCTACACCTTC. Translated: CASTAPQGARGYTF.

The chain combines TRBV7-7 with TRBJ2-1; no firm D call. Deletions cut 8 bases from V and 5 bases from J, with 13 bases between. CDR1 is SSHAT and CDR2 is FNYEAQ in the germline V gene (reference sequence). The CDR3 consists of 13 residues. In DNA form, the CDR3 reads TGTGCCAGCGCCTCGGGTCCGAACAATGAGCAGTTCTTC. Protein product: CASASGPNNEQFF.

The chain recombines TRBV6-2 or TRBV6-3 with TRBJ1-1; 7 positions agree with TRBD1. Germline V gene data show CDR1 as MNHEY and CDR2 as SVGEGT. CDR3 length: 13 residues. The trim removed 3 bases at V and 9 bases at J, leaving 7 bases unmatched. The CDR3 sequence: CASSYGDRNKAFF. The DNA of the CDR3 is TGTGCCAGCAGTTATGGGGACAGAAATAAAGCTTTCTTT.

The chain recombines TRBV28 with TRBJ1-6; tentatively, D is TRBD1 (6 bases). With 8 bases removed from V and 8 bases from J, the gap between germline ends came to 19 bases. The CDR3 runs 15 residues. Germline values: CDR1 MDHEN, CDR2 SYDVKM. The CDR3 nucleotides read TGTGCCAGCGGACTGTGGGGGCAGGGTGATTCACCCCTCCACTTT. It translates to CASGLWGQGDSPLHF.

DNA of the CDR3: TGCAGTGCTAGTACAGGGAGCAATCAGCCCCAGCATTTT. This encodes CSASTGSNQPQHF. The V call is TRBV20-1, the J call TRBJ1-5; TRBD1 might be the D (6 bases). Looked up from germline, CDR1 is DFQATT and CDR2 is SNEGSKA (reference sequence). V shed 3 bases and J shed 1 base, with 7 bases lying between them. The CDR3 covers 13 residues.

V and J are TRBV7-9 and TRBJ1-2; D is uncertain. Germline values: CDR1 SEHNR, CDR2 FQNEAQ (reference sequence). This CDR3 comprises 13 residues. Trimming took 3 bases from V and 5 from J, leaving 10 bases between them. CDR3 DNA: TGTGCCAGCAGCTTGAGGATTCCATATGGCTACACCTTC. Translated, it gives CASSLRIPYGYTF.

The chain is built from TRBV19 and TRBJ2-1, with 7 bases matching TRBD2. The V and J ends lost 8 bases and 6 bases, in that order; junction bases with no gene match: 13. The CDR3 loop spans 15 amino acids. CDR1 is LNHDA, CDR2 SQIVND, per germline (reference sequence). The CDR3, as DNA: TGTGCCAGTGCCCCTACCCGGGTAGCGGGCAATGAGCAGTTCTTC. Its translation is CASAPTRVAGNEQFF.

The J gene is TRBJ1-1, the V gene TRBV24-1; perhaps TRBD1 as D (5 bases). The CDR3 is 13 residues long. Germline V CDR1 and CDR2: KGHDR, SFDVKD. Trimming pared 3 bases from V and 5 bases from J, leaving 9 bases between. CDR3: CATSDGGVTEAFF. The CDR3 DNA is TGTGCCACCAGTGATGGGGGAGTAACTGAAGCTTTCTTT.

The rearrangement links TRBV7-9 to TRBJ1-5; D is possibly TRBD1 (5 bases). V was shortened by 0 bases and J by 4 bases, with 10 bases between the two germline ends. The germline CDR1 and CDR2 sequences are SEHNR and FQNEAQ (reference sequence). This CDR3 contains 15 residues. CDR3 DNA: TGTGCCAGCAGCTTAGCAAGCAGGGAAAATCAGCCCCAGCATTTT. It is translated as CASSLASRENQPQHF.

This clone was observed once. The same CDR3 is also encoded by other DNA sequences in this sample. The rearrangement uses TRBV6-5 and TRBJ1-1; the D gene is possibly TRBD1 (5 bases). V lost 2 bases, J lost 1 base, and 8 bases lay in between. From germline, CDR1 is MNHEY and CDR2 SVGAGI. CDR3 length: 14 amino acids. CDR3 in amino acids: CASSYGTGNTEAFF. Written as DNA, the CDR3 is TGTGCCAGCAGTTACGGAACAGGGAACACTGAAGCTTTCTTT.

The chain is built from TRBV6-2 or TRBV6-3 and TRBJ1-5, with TRBD1 matching 10 bases. This CDR3 is 16 amino acids long. J gave up 9 bases and V 5 bases, and 13 bases lay outside the gene matches. The germline V gene has CDR1 MNHEY and CDR2 SVGEGT. CDR3 in amino acids: CASSNWDRGTIGPQHF. The CDR3, as DNA: TGTGCCAGCAGTAACTGGGACAGGGGTACGATAGGGCCCCAGCATTTT.

The sample holds one count of this clone. The V call is TRBV3-1 (or the pseudogene TRBV3-2), the J call TRBJ2-1, with D perhaps being TRBD1 or TRBD2 (5 bases each). The germline CDR1 and CDR2 sequences are LGHDT and YNNKEL (reference sequence). This CDR3 is 16 amino acids long. V was shortened by 5 bases and J by 10 bases, with 24 bases between the two germline ends. CDR3 sequence: CASSDGGRALKQEQFF. As DNA, the CDR3 is TGTGCCAGCAGCGATGGAGGCAGGGCCCTTAAGCAGGAGCAGTTCTTC.

The chain combines TRBV4-1 with TRBJ2-2; D gene ambiguous. The CDR3 has 14 amino acids. Germline CDR1 and CDR2: MGHRA and YSYEKL. Trimming shortened V by 0 bases and J by 4 bases, and 6 bases separated the two germline ends. The CDR3 region has the DNA TGCGCCAGCAGCCAAGAAGGCCCCACCGGGGAGCTGTTTTTT. Protein: CASSQEGPTGELFF.

The chain joins TRBV28 to TRBJ1-1; no definite D call. There are 13 residues in the CDR3. V was clipped by 6 bases and J by 3 bases, with 11 bases between them. Germline loops: CDR1 MDHEN, CDR2 SYDVKM. Here the CDR3 DNA reads TGTGCCAGCAGCCTGGGGTTTTACACTGAAGCTTTCTTT. Its protein is CASSLGFYTEAFF.

A note on this clone: This sample also contains other DNA sequences that code for the same CDR3. V is TRBV7-9 and J is TRBJ2-7; D is ambiguous. Between the trimmed V and J ends, which lost 5 bases and 3 bases, there was a span of 2 bases. CDR3 length: 10 residues. Germline values: CDR1 SEHNR, CDR2 FQNEAQ (reference sequence). CDR3 loop: CASSLYEQYF. For the CDR3, the DNA is TGTGCCAGCAGCCTCTACGAGCAGTACTTC.

A single count supports this clone. The CDR3 reads CASSYPSAENTEAFF. Here the CDR3 DNA reads TGCGCCAGCAGTTATCCGTCGGCAGAGAACACTGAAGCTTTCTTT. The chain uses TRBV5-1 and TRBJ1-1; D gene ambiguous. CDR1 SGHRS and CDR2 YFSETQ come from the germline V gene. This CDR3 is built from 15 residues. Trimming pared 5 bases from V and 1 base from J, leaving 15 bases between.

This clone was seen just once. This sequence joins TRBV5-1 and TRBJ1-2, with a possible D match to TRBD1 (6 bases). CDR3 length: 17 amino acids. CDR1 is SGHRS, CDR2 YFSETQ, per germline. The V and J ends lost 3 bases and 2 bases respectively, with 20 bases between them. CDR3 bases: TGCGCCAGCAGCTCGAGGGGGGCAGACCTATCAAACTATGGCTACACCTTC. It translates to CASSSRGADLSNYGYTF.